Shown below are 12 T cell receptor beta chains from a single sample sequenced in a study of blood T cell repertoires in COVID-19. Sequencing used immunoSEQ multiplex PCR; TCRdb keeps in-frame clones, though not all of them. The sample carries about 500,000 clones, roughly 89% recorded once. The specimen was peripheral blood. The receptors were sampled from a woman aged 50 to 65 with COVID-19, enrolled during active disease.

Written as DNA, the CDR3 is TGTGCCAGCAGCTTGGCCGACGCCAGGGACAGGAGCTACACCTTC. It translates to CASSLADARDRSYTF. J is TRBJ1-2 and V is TRBV5-6; 8 bases are shared with TRBD1. CDR1 and CDR2 (germline): SGHDT, YYEEEE. V gave up 0 bases and J gave up 9 bases; unmatched junction bases: 10. The CDR3 is 15 residues long.

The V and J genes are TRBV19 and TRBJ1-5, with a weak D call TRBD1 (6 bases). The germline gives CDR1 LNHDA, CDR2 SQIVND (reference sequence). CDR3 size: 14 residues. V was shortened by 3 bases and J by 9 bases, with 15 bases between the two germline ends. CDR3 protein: CASSITGSARPQHF. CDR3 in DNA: TGTGCCAGTAGTATTACAGGGTCGGCGCGGCCCCAGCATTTT.

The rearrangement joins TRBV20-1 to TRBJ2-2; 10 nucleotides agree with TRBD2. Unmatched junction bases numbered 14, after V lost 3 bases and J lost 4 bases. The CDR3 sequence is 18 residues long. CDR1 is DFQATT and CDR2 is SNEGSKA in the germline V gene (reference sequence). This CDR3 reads CSASFGLAGELGTGELFF. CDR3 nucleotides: TGCAGTGCTAGTTTTGGTCTAGCGGGGGAGTTGGGCACCGGGGAGCTGTTTTTT.

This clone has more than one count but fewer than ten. CDR3 protein: CAIRPQGVGGNTIYF. The CDR3 DNA follows: TGTGCCATCAGGCCACAGGGGGTAGGAGGAAACACCATATATTTT. The chain recombines TRBV10-3 with TRBJ1-3, with 8 bases lining up with TRBD1. With V trimmed by 6 bases and J by 4 bases, 8 bases remained unmatched. The CDR3 has 15 amino acids. Germline V CDR1 and CDR2: ENHRY, SYGVKD.

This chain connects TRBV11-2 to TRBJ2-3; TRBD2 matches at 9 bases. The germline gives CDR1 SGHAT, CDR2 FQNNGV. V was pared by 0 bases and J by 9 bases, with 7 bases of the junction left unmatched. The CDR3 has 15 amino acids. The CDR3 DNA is TGTGCCAGCAGCTTAGAGCGGGGGGGCCTCGTAACGCAGTATTTT. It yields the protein CASSLERGGLVTQYF.

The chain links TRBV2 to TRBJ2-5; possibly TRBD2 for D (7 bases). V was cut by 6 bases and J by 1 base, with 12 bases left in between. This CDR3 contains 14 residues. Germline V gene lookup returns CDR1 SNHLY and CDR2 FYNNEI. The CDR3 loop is CASRAGAAQETQYF. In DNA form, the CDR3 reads TGTGCCAGCAGGGCGGGGGCCGCCCAAGAGACCCAGTACTTC.

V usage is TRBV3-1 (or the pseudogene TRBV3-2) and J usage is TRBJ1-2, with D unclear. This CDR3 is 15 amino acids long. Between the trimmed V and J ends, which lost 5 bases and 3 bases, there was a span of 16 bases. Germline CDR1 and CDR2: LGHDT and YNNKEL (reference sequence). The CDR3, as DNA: TGTGCCAGCAGCTCACCGGAGGAAGCAGACTATGGCTACACCTTC. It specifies CASSSPEEADYGYTF.

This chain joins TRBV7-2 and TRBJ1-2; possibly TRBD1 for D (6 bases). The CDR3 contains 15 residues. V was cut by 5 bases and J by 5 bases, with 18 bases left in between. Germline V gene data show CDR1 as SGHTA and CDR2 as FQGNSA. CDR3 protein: CASSAQTGERYGYTF. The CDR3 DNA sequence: TGTGCCAGCAGCGCCCAGACAGGAGAACGATATGGCTACACCTTC.

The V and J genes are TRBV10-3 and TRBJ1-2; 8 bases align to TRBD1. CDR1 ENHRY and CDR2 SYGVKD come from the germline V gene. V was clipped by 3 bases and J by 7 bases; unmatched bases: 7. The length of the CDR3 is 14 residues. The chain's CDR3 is CAISEDRGESGYTF. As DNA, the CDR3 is TGTGCCATCAGTGAAGACAGGGGAGAATCTGGCTACACCTTC.

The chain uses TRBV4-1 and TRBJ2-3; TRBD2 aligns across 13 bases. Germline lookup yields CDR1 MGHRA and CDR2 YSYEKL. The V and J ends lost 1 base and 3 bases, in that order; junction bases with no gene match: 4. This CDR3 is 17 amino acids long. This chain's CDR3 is CASSQGLAGGGTDTQYF. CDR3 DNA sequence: TGCGCCAGCAGCCAAGGACTAGCGGGGGGCGGGACAGATACGCAGTATTTT.

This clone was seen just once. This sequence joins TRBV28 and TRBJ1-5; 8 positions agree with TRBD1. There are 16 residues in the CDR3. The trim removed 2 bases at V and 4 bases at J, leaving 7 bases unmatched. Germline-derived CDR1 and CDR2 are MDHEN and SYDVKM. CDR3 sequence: CASSLRQGARNQPQHF. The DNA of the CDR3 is TGTGCCAGCAGTTTAAGGCAGGGGGCGCGAAATCAGCCCCAGCATTTT.

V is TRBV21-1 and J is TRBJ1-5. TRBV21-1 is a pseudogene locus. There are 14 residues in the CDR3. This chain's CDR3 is CASSKRLRNQPQHF. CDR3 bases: TGTGCCAGCAGCAAGAGGCTAAGGAATCAGCCCCAGCATTTT.